Listed below are T cell receptor beta chains from one sample, sequenced in a study of cytomegalovirus exposure and HLA in healthy donors. Using immunoSEQ multiplex PCR, the repertoire was profiled, and TCRdb retains in-frame clones only, with some absent. The repertoire holds about 110,000 clones, with about 88% as singletons. Material for sequencing was PBMCs. These receptors were collected from a young woman in good health and CMV-seropositive. CDR3s include the opening cysteine and the closing phenylalanine or tryptophan. The D gene is left open where the match is weak. For some rows the clone size is stated as once, few or many, or as a class when expanded; others skip it.

.	16	TRBV4-2	.	TRBJ1-5	TGTGCCAGCAGCCAAGAACCAGGACAGTCTAATCAGCCCCAGCATTTT	CASSQEPGQSNQPQHF
.	14	TRBV6-1	.	TRBJ2-4	TGTGCCAGCACTACAGGAGTAGCCAAAAACATTCAGTACTTC	CASTTGVAKNIQYF
.	14	TRBV4-2	TRBD1	TRBJ2-7	TGTGCCAGCAGCACCGGGACAGGCGCCTACGAGCAGTACTTC	CASSTGTGAYEQYF
.	15	TRBV7-9	TRBD1	TRBJ2-1	TGTGCCAGCAGCTTAACGTCGACAGGGGAGGATGAGCAGTTCTTC	CASSLTSTGEDEQFF
.	15	TRBV27	.	TRBJ1-1	TGTGCCAGCAGTTTACGGCGGGGCCTGAACACTGAAGCTTTCTTT	CASSLRRGLNTEAFF
.	15	TRBV7-9	.	TRBJ1-2	TGTGCCAGCAGGACCTCAGCTTTTGGGGAGGGAGGCTACACCTTC	CASRTSAFGEGGYTF
.	15	TRBV28	.	TRBJ2-1	TGTGCCAGCAGTCCTCGACAGATCATCTACAATGAGCAGTTCTTC	CASSPRQIIYNEQFF
.	15	TRBV19	TRBD2	TRBJ2-7	TGTGCCAGTAGTATAGGGGCTAGCGGGGAATACGAGCAGTACTTC	CASSIGASGEYEQYF
once	16	TRBV14	.	TRBJ2-7	TGTGCCAGCAGCCAAGGCGCATCTTTATTCTCCTACGAGCAGTACTTC	CASSQGASLFSYEQYF
.	16	TRBV2	.	TRBJ2-3	TGTGCCAGCAGCGGGGGGACACCGATTTTTTCAGATACGCAGTATTTT	CASSGGTPIFSDTQYF
.	14	TRBV4-3	TRBD2	TRBJ2-3	TGCGCCAGCAGCCAGATAGCGGGGGCAGATACGCAGTATTTT	CASSQIAGADTQYF
.	14	TRBV25-1	.	TRBJ1-2	TGTGCCAGCAGTGAGTCGCTCCAGGGCAATGGCTACACCTTC	CASSESLQGNGYTF
.	13	TRBV28	.	TRBJ1-1	TGTGCCAGCAGTCCATGGACAAGCACTGAAGCTTTCTTT	CASSPWTSTEAFF
.	13	TRBV6-1	TRBD1	TRBJ1-6	TGTGCCAGCAGGGAGACAGGGAATTCACCCCTCCACTTT	CASRETGNSPLHF
.	13	TRBV27	.	TRBJ1-6	TGTGCCAGCAGTTTATCCTCCCCGGCACCCCTCCACTTT	CASSLSSPAPLHF
.	14	TRBV5-5	TRBD1	TRBJ1-5	TGTGCCAGCAGCCCGGACAGGGGCAATCAGCCCCAGCATTTT	CASSPDRGNQPQHF
.	18	TRBV11-3	TRBD1	TRBJ1-4	TGTGCCAGCAGCCCCCGACAGGGCCCGCCAAGACTTAATGAAAAACTGTTTTTT	CASSPRQGPPRLNEKLFF
once	16	TRBV19	TRBD1	TRBJ1-5	TGTGCCAGTAGTATGGGGACAGTATATAGCAATCAGCCCCAGCATTTT	CASSMGTVYSNQPQHF